This record concerns one TCR beta chain sequence. These data belong to a study of T cells in Graves' hyperthyroidism and ophthalmopathy. RNA transcripts provided the source from which TCR beta CDR3 regions were amplified. TCR CDR3 underwent first-round RT-PCR with the HTBI primer set. MiXCR, applied by TCRdb to the multiplex PCR reads, yields one record per CDR3 protein. The sample carries around 600,000 distinct CDR3 sequences, about 15% recorded once. Source material: blood. The sequence came from a woman in her forties or fifties with Graves' ophthalmopathy.

CDR3 protein: CASRSRLGTSDSYNEQFF. As DNA, the CDR3 is TGTGCCAGTAGATCACGACTCGGGACTAGCGACTCCTACAATGAGCAGTTCTTC. The V and J genes are TRBV19 and TRBJ2-1; TRBD2 matches 10 bases. Trimming at V came to 6 bases and at J to 0 bases, leaving 11 bases not matched to a gene. Germline CDR1 reads LNHDA; CDR2 reads SQIVND (reference sequence). CDR3 length: 18 amino acids. Variable domain in full (rest from reference TRBV19 and TRBJ2-1): DGGITQSPKYLFRKEGQNVTLSCEQNLNHDAMYWYRQDPGQGLRLIYYSQIVNDFQKGDIAEGYSVSREKKESFPLTVTSAQKNPTAFYLCASRSRLGTSDSYNEQFFGPGTRLTVL.